Listed below are T cell receptor beta chains from one sample, sequenced in a study of regulatory dendritic cells for organ transplantation. Libraries were prepared by immunoSEQ multiplex PCR; TCRdb keeps only in-frame clonotypes and omits some of them. The sample has 28,000 or so clones; about four fifths are singletons. The sequencing input was naive CD4+ T cells from blood. These receptors were obtained from a human donor in good health. Both conserved end residues are part of each CDR3. D genes are given only for firm matches.

D: -
J: TRBJ2-2
V: TRBV7-2
DNA: TGTGCCAGCAGCGTCCTATTGAACACCGGGGAGCTGTTTTTT
CDR3: CASSVLLNTGELFF

D: TRBD1
J: TRBJ1-1
V: TRBV18
DNA: TGTGCCAGCTCACTGGGGGCTACAGGGGCGGACACTGAAGCTTTCTTT
CDR3: CASSLGATGADTEAFF

D: -
J: TRBJ1-2
V: TRBV5-4
DNA: TGTGCCAGCAGCTTGGGGGCGGAGGGCTATGGCTACACCTTC
CDR3: CASSLGAEGYGYTF

D: TRBD1
J: TRBJ1-2
V: TRBV7-2
DNA: TGTGCCAGCAGCTCCCGGGACAGTCCCTATGGCTACACCTTC
CDR3: CASSSRDSPYGYTF

D: -
J: TRBJ2-1
V: TRBV19
DNA: TGTGCCAGTAGTCCGGGACTTCCTTCCAATGAGCAGTTCTTC
CDR3: CASSPGLPSNEQFF

D: -
J: TRBJ1-3
V: TRBV5-5
DNA: TGTGCCAGCAGCACCGTAACTCTCTCTGGAAACACCATATATTTT
CDR3: CASSTVTLSGNTIYF

D: -
J: TRBJ1-3
V: TRBV7-2
DNA: TGTGCCAGCAGCTTAGTAGCCCCGGTGGGGGGAGCAAACACCATATATTTT
CDR3: CASSLVAPVGGANTIYF

D: TRBD2
J: TRBJ2-1
V: TRBV6-5
DNA: TGTGCCAGCAGTTACTCTCCTAGCGGCAATGAGCAGTTCTTC
CDR3: CASSYSPSGNEQFF

D: -
J: TRBJ2-5
V: TRBV5-1
DNA: TGCGCCAGGAGGGGAGGACGAGAGACCCAGTACTTC
CDR3: CARRGGRETQYF

D: -
J: TRBJ2-5
V: TRBV2
DNA: TGTGCCAGCAGGTTTCAGTCTGAGACCCAGTACTTC
CDR3: CASRFQSETQYF

D: -
J: TRBJ2-2
V: TRBV7-2
DNA: TGTGCCAGCAGCTTTATAGCCCGCACCGGGGAGCTGTTTTTT
CDR3: CASSFIARTGELFF

D: -
J: TRBJ1-2
V: TRBV6-5
DNA: TGTGCCAGCAGTTACTCGATCGGAGCATATGGCTACACCTTC
CDR3: CASSYSIGAYGYTF

D: -
J: TRBJ1-6
V: TRBV9
DNA: TGTGCCAGCAGCGCGGGAGGGGTTGTTTCACCCCTCCACTTT
CDR3: CASSAGGVVSPLHF

D: -
J: TRBJ2-3
V: TRBV11-2
DNA: TGTGCCAGCAGACCGACTAGTTGGGCCACAGATACGCAGTATTTT
CDR3: CASRPTSWATDTQYF

D: TRBD2
J: TRBJ2-7
V: TRBV9
DNA: TGTGCCAGCAGTCAGGCCGCGGGGGATGCCTACGAGCAGTACTTC
CDR3: CASSQAAGDAYEQYF

D: -
J: TRBJ1-2
V: TRBV5-4
DNA: TGTGCCAGCAGCTTGGCGAGTCCCTCTAACTATGGCTACACCTTC
CDR3: CASSLASPSNYGYTF

D: -
J: TRBJ1-1
V: TRBV13
DNA: TGTGCCAGCAGCGGCAGGTTGGAGAACACTGAAGCTTTCTTT
CDR3: CASSGRLENTEAFF